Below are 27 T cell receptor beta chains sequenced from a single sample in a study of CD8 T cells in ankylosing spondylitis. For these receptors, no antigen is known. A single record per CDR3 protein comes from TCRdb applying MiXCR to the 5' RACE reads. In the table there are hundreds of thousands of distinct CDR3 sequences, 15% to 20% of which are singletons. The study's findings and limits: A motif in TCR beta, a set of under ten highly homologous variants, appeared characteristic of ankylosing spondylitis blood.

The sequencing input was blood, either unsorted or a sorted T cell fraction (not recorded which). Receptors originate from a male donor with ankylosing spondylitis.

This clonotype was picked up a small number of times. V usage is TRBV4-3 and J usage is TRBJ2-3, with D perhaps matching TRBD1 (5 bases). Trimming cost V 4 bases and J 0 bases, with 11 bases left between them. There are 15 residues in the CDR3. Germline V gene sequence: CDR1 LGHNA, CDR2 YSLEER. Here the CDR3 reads CASSREGASTDTQYF. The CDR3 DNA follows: TGCGCCAGCAGCCGGGAAGGGGCTAGCACAGATACGCAGTATTTT.

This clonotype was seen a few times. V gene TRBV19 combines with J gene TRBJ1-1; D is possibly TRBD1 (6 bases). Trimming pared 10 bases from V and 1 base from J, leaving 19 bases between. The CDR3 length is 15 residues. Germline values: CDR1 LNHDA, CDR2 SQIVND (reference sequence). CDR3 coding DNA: TGTGCCACCCTTCCCAAGGGGGGGAGGAACACTGAAGCTTTCTTT. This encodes CATLPKGGRNTEAFF.

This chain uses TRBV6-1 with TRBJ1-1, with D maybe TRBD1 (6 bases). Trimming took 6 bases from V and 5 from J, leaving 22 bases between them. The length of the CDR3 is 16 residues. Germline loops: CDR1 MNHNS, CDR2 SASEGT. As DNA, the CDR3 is TGTGCCAGCAGGGGCCGGGGGCAGGGGAAAAAAACTGAAGCTTTCTTT. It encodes CASRGRGQGKKTEAFF.

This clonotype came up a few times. The CDR3 loop reads CASSPTTGSNQPQHF. CDR3 bases: TGTGCCAGCAGCCCGACGACGGGTAGCAATCAGCCCCAGCATTTT. This chain links TRBV6-1 with TRBJ1-5; D uncertain. The V and J ends lost 6 bases and 0 bases respectively, with 12 bases between them. Looked up from germline, CDR1 is MNHNS and CDR2 is SASEGT. The CDR3 totals 15 residues.

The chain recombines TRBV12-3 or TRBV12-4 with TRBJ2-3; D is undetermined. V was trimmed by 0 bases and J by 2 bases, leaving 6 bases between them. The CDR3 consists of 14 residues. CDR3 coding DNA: TGTGCCAGCAGTTTAGCGGTACTCACAGATACGCAGTATTTT. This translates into CASSLAVLTDTQYF.

Here the CDR3 reads CASSAAGANVLTF. The CDR3, as DNA: TGTGCCAGCAGTGCTGCTGGGGCCAACGTCCTGACTTTC. J is TRBJ2-6 and V is TRBV6-1; D uncertain. This CDR3 is built from 13 residues. Germline V gene lookup returns CDR1 MNHNS and CDR2 SASEGT. V lost 4 bases and J lost 2, with 3 bases in between.

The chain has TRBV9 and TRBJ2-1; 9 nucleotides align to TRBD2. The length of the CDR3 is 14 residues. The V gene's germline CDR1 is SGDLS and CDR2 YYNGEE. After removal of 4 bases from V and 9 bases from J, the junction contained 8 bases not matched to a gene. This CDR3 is CASSFLSGRAEQFF. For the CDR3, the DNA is TGTGCCAGCAGCTTTCTTAGCGGGAGAGCTGAGCAGTTCTTC.

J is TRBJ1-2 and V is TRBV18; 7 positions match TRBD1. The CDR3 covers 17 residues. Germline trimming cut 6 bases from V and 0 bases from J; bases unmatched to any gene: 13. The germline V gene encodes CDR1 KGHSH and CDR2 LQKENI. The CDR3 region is CASSVGPGQETNYGYTF. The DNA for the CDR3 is TGTGCCAGCTCCGTGGGTCCAGGACAGGAGACTAACTATGGCTACACCTTC. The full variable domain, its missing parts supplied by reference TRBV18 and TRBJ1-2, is NAGVMQNPRHLVRRRGQEARLRCSPMKGHSHVYWYRQLPEEGLKFMVYLQKENIIDESGMPKERFSAEFPKEGPSILRIQQVVRGDSAAYFCASSVGPGQETNYGYTFGSGTRLTVV.

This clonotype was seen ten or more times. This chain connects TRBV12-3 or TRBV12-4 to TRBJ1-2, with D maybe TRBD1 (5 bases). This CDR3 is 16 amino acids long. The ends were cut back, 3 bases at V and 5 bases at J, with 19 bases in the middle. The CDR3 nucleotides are TGTGCCAGCAGTTTCTCACTACTCGACAGAGAGTATGGCTACACCTTC. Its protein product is CASSFSLLDREYGYTF.

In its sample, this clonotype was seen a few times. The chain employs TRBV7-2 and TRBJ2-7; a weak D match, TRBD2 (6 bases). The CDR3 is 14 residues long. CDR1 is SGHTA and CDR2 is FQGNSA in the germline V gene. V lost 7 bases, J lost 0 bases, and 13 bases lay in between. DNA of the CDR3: TGTGCCAGCAAAAAGGGGAGGAGCTCCTACGAGCAGTACTTC. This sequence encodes CASKKGRSSYEQYF.

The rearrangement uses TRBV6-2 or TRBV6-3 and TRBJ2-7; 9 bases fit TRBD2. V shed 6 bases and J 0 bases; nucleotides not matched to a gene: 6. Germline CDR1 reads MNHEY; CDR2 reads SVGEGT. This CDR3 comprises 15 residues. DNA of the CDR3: TGTGCCAGCAGAGAGACTAGCGGCATCTCCTACGAGCAGTACTTC. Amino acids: CASRETSGISYEQYF.

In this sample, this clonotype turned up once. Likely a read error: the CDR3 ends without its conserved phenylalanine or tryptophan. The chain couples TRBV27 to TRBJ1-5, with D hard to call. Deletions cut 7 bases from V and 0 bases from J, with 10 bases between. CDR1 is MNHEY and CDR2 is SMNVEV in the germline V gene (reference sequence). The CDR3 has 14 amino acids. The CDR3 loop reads CASNSLGSNQPQHI. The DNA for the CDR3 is TGTGCCAGCAACAGTTTGGGTAGCAATCAGCCCCAGCATATT.

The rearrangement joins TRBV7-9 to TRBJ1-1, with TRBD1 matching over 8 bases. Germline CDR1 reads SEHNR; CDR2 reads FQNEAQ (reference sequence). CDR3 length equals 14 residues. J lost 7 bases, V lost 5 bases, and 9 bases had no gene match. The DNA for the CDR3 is TGTGCCAGCAGCCCCGGACAGGGAGTCATTGAAGCTTTCTTT. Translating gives CASSPGQGVIEAFF.

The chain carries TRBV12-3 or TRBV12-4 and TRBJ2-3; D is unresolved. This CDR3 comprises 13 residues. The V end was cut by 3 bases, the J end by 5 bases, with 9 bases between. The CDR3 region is CASSFLVLDTQYF. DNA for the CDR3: TGTGCCAGCAGTTTCCTAGTACTAGATACGCAGTATTTT.

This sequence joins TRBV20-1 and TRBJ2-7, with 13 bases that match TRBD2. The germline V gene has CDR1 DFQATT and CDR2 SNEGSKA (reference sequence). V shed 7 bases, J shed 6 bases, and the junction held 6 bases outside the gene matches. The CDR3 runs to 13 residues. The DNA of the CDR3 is TGCAGTGGGACGACTAGCGGGAGGTTCGAGCAGTACTTC. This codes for CSGTTSGRFEQYF.

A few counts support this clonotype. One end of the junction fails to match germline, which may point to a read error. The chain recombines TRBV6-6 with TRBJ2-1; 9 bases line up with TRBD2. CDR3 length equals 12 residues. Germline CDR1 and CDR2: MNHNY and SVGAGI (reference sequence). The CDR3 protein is CASSYSSSGGTF. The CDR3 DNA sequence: TGTGCCAGCAGTTACTCGAGTAGCGGGGGCACCTTC.

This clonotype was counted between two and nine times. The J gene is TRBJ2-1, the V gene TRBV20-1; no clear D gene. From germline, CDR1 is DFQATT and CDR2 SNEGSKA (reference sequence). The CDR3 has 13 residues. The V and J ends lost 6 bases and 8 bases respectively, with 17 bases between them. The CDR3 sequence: CSAHRIAPDEQFF. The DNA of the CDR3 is TGCAGTGCCCACCGGATCGCCCCAGATGAGCAGTTCTTC.

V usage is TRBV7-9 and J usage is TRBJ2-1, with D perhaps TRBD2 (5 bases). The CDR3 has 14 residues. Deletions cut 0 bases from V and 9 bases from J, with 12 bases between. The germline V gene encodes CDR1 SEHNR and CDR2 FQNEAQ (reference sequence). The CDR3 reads CASSLAQASLEQFF. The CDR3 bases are TGTGCCAGCAGCTTAGCGCAGGCTAGCCTTGAGCAGTTCTTC.

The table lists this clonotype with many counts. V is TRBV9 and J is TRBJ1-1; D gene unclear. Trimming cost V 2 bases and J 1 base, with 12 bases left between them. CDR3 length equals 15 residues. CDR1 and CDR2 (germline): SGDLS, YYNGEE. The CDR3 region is CASSVNTVGNTEAFF. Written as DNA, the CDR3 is TGTGCCAGCAGCGTCAACACGGTTGGGAACACTGAAGCTTTCTTT. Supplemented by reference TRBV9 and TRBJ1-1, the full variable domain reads DSGVTQTPKHLITATGQRVTLRCSPRSGDLSVYWYQQSLDQGLQFLIQYYNGEERAKGNILERFSAQQFPDLHSELNLSSLELGDSALYFCASSVNTVGNTEAFFGQGTRLTVV.

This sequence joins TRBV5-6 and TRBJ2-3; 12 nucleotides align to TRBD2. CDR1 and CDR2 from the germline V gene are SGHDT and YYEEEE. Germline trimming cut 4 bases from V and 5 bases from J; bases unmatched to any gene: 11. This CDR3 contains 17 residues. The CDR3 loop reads CASSPRTSGMHRDTQYF. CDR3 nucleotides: TGTGCCAGCAGCCCCCGGACTAGCGGGATGCATAGAGATACGCAGTATTTT.

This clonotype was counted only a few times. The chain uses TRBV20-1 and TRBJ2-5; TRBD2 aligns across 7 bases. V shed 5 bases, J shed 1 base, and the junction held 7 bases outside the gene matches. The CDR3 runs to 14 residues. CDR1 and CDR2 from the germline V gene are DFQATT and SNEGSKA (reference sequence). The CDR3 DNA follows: TGCAGTGCTCCCGGACTAGGGATCCAAGAGACCCAGTACTTC. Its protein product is CSAPGLGIQETQYF.

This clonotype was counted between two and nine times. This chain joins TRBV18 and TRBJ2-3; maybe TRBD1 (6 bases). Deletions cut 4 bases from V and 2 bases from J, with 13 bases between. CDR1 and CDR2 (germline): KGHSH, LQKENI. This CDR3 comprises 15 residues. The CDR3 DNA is TGTGCCAGCTCACTACTTACAGGGCCCACAGATACGCAGTATTTT. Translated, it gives CASSLLTGPTDTQYF.

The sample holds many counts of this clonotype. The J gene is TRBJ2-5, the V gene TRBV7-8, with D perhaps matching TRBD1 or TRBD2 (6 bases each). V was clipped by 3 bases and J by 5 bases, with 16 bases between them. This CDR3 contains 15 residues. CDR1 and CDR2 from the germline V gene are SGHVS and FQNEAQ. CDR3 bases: TGTGCCAGCAGCTTGGGTCTAGGGGGGATGGAGACCCAGTACTTC. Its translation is CASSLGLGGMETQYF.

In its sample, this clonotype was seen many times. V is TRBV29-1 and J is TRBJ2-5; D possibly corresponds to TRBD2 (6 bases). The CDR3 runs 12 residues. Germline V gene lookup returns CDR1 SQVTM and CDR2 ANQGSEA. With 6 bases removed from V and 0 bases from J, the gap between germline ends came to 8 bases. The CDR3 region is CSVLADQETQYF. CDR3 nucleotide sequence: TGCAGCGTATTAGCGGACCAAGAGACCCAGTACTTC. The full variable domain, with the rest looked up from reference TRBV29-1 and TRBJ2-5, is SAVISQKPSRDICQRGTSLTIQCQVDSQVTMMFWYRQQPGQSLTLIATANQGSEATYESGFVIDKFPISRPNLTFSTLTVSNMSPEDSSIYLCSVLADQETQYFGPGTRLLVL.

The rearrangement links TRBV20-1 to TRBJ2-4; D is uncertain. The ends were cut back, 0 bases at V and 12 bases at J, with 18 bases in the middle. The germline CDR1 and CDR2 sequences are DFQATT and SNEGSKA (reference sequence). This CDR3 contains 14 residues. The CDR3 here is CSARDRALTSPQYF. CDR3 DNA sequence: TGCAGTGCTAGAGATCGTGCCCTGACTTCCCCTCAGTACTTC.

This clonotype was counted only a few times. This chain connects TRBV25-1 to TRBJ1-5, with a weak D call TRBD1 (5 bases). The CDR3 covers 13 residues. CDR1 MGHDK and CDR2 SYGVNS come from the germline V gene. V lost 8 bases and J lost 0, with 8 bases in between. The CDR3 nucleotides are TGTGCCAGCCAAGGGGATAGCAATCAGCCCCAGCATTTT. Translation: CASQGDSNQPQHF. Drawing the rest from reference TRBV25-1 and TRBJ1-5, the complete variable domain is EADIYQTPRYLVIGTGKKITLECSQTMGHDKMYWYQQDPGMELHLIHYSYGVNSTEKGDLSSESTVSRIRTEHFPLTLESARPSHTSQYLCASQGDSNQPQHFGDGTRLSIL.

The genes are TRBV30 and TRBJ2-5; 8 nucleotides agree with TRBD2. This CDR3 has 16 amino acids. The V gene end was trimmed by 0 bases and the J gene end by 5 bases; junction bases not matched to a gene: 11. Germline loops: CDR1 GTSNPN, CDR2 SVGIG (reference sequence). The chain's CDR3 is CAWSVGAISGAETQYF. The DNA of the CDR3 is TGTGCCTGGAGTGTTGGTGCGATTAGCGGGGCGGAGACCCAGTACTTC.